The clone carrying this T cell receptor beta chain was seen a single time. Its antigen is not identified. The sample is drawn from a study of T cell responses to AZD1222 COVID-19 vaccine. Findings and limits, study-wide: Researchers took repertoire samples only after the peak T cell response had come. Mostly white British, mostly female donors; authors suggested clonal diversity may be underestimated. After two AZD1222 doses, spike-specific TCR breadth and depth rose versus day 0.

This table comes from immunoSEQ multiplex PCR, and its TCRdb copy is limited to in-frame clones, with some not included. The top ten hold less than 6% of the sample, which has under 130,000 clones, over 80% seen once. The sequencing here drew on peripheral blood, taken on day 0 of AZD1222 vaccination. The sequence was obtained from an adult in good health.

CDR3 loop: CASSSGGNTEAFF. CDR3 bases: TGTGCCAGCAGTTCAGGAGGGAACACTGAAGCTTTCTTT. J is TRBJ1-1 and V is TRBV27; D call uncertain. Trimming took 4 bases from V and 1 from J, leaving 7 bases between them. This CDR3 comprises 13 residues. Germline V lookup: CDR1 MNHEY, CDR2 SMNVEV (reference sequence).